The T cell receptor beta chain described here comes from a study of CXCR3-negative and CXCR3-positive naive CD8 T cells. The TRB cDNA libraries were prepared by 5' RACE with UMI labels. Using the 5' RACE reads, TCRdb records one entry per CDR3 protein without DNA. The table lists about 98,000 distinct CDR3 sequences. Study-level points and caveats: Comparison of naive CXCR3-negative and CXCR3-positive cells revealed similar TRBV-TRBJ usage, while memory cells differed. The TRB CDR3s that CXCR3-positive naive cells carried were more hydrophobic than those of CXCR3-negative naive cells.

As to this clonotype: Its antigen remains unknown.

Naive cells were sorted as CD45RO-, CCR7+, CD27+ and CD95-. Germline-derived CDR1 and CDR2 are LNHDA and SQIVND (reference sequence). The CDR3 covers 14 residues. The sequenced sample consisted of naive CXCR3+ CD8+ T cells from blood. This sample's subset: CD45RO-CCR7+CD27+CD95- naive CD8+ T cells expressing CXCR3 (TNR3+). The chain couples TRBV19 to TRBJ2-1; checking the TCRdb D call of TRBD1 is not possible without DNA. The sequence derives from a human donor in good health. Some clones in this sample may be carry-over from other donors' samples. The CDR3 loop reads CASSIARGNNEQFF.